The 9 T cell receptor beta chains in this list originate from one sample, sequenced in a study of cytomegalovirus exposure and HLA in healthy donors. In the PCR, 60 Vbeta and 13 Jbeta primers were used. Clones were read by immunoSEQ multiplex PCR, and TCRdb kept only the in-frame ones, dropping some. The data contain approximately 150,000 clones, 80% of them singletons. Sequencing input: PBMCs. The origin of the receptors is a young man in good health and CMV-seropositive.

The count of this clone is one. This sequence joins TRBV7-8 and TRBJ2-7, with TRBD2 identical over 7 bases. The CDR3 extends over 14 amino acids. The trim removed 2 bases at V and 3 bases at J, leaving 4 bases unmatched. Germline V gene lookup returns CDR1 SGHVS and CDR2 FQNEAQ. In DNA, the CDR3 is TGTGCCAGCAGCTTATTGAGCGGGAACTACGAGCAGTACTTC. As protein: CASSLLSGNYEQYF.

In this sample, this clone turned up once. The rearrangement links TRBV18 to TRBJ1-2; no definite D call. V was cut by 3 bases and J by 6 bases, with 14 bases left in between. CDR1 KGHSH and CDR2 LQKENI come from the germline V gene. The CDR3 has 14 amino acids. In DNA, the CDR3 is TGTGCCAGCTCACCCCAGACTTTAATAAATGGCTACACCTTC. Encoded protein: CASSPQTLINGYTF.

This clone has just one count. The J gene is TRBJ1-1, the V gene TRBV15; TRBD1 is a possible D gene (6 bases). V lost 0 bases, J lost 0 bases, and 14 bases lay in between. The germline V gene encodes CDR1 LNHNV and CDR2 YYDKDF (reference sequence). The CDR3 is 17 residues long. CDR3 nucleotides: TGTGCCACCAGCAGAGACCCAATTAGGGGGTTGAACACTGAAGCTTTCTTT. Protein: CATSRDPIRGLNTEAFF.

The chain combines TRBV27 with TRBJ2-1, with D tentatively TRBD1 (5 bases). The germline CDR1 and CDR2 sequences are MNHEY and SMNVEV (reference sequence). V was clipped by 1 base and J by 6 bases, with 10 bases between them. CDR3 length: 14 residues. In DNA form, the CDR3 reads TGTGCCAGCAGTTTATTAGCCCAGGGCAATGAGCAGTTCTTC. This translates into CASSLLAQGNEQFF.

The V and J genes are TRBV11-2 and TRBJ2-5; tentatively, D is TRBD2 (5 bases). This CDR3 region has 13 residues. V was cut by 0 bases and J by 4 bases, with 6 bases left in between. Per germline, CDR1 SGHAT and CDR2 FQNNGV. As DNA, the CDR3 is TGTGCCAGCAGCTTAGATCGGGGAGAGACCCAGTACTTC. Protein sequence: CASSLDRGETQYF.

The chain employs TRBV4-2 and TRBJ2-5, with 7 bases lining up with TRBD2. Trimming took 4 bases from V and 0 from J; bases not matched to a gene: 8. The CDR3 is 16 residues long. Germline V gene data show CDR1 as LGHNA and CDR2 as YNFKEQ. The CDR3 loop is CASSRTSGGDQETQYF. The CDR3 bases are TGTGCCAGCAGCCGAACTAGTGGGGGGGACCAAGAGACCCAGTACTTC.

The chain is built from TRBV5-1 and TRBJ2-5; D is ambiguous. The CDR3 is made up of 15 amino acids. Germline assignment: CDR1 SGHRS and CDR2 YFSETQ. V dropped 2 bases and J dropped 2 bases, with 13 bases sitting between them. Here the CDR3 reads CASSLTANSQETQYF. The CDR3 region has the DNA TGCGCCAGCAGCTTAACAGCTAATTCACAAGAGACCCAGTACTTC.

The rearrangement uses TRBV20-1 and TRBJ2-1, with no clear D. The CDR3 spans 11 residues. V was trimmed by 3 bases and J by 10 bases, leaving 10 bases between them. Germline CDR1 and CDR2: DFQATT and SNEGSKA (reference sequence). The CDR3 spells CSASRLLEQFF. The CDR3 DNA sequence: TGCAGTGCTAGCCGACTTTTAGAGCAGTTCTTC.

The CDR3 region is CAISGGGLGGPQEYF. DNA of the CDR3: TGTGCCATCAGTGGAGGCGGTCTGGGGGGACCTCAGGAGTATTTT. The rearrangement uses TRBV10-3 and TRBJ2-3, with TRBD2 as a possible D gene (6 bases). There are 15 residues in the CDR3. CDR1 is ENHRY and CDR2 is SYGVKD in the germline V gene. Trimming removed 4 bases from V and 13 bases from J, with 24 bases in between.